The clone carrying this T cell receptor (beta chain) was seen ten or more times. Its antigen is unknown. With MiXCR, TCRdb called clones anew from the PCR reads. The sample holds tens of thousands of clones, around 15% seen once. The data are from a study of metastatic and nonmetastatic thyroid tumors. Study-wide background: Both malignant and benign thyroid patients supplied peripheral blood and tumor or nodule tissue samples, across which the repertoires of these patients were then compared. Points from the study as a whole: When malignant thyroid tumors were compared with benign nodules, TCR beta diversity was reportedly significantly higher in the malignant tumors. This held in both blood and tumor samples.

Prior to thyroid surgery, none of the patients had received any treatment. CDR1 and CDR2 from the germline V gene are KGHDR and SFDVKD. There are 14 residues in the CDR3. V gave up 5 bases and J gave up 3 bases; unmatched junction bases: 5. The J gene is TRBJ2-5, the V gene TRBV24-1; the match to TRBD1 covers 7 bases. Source material: blood. The sequence was collected from a male donor with papillary thyroid cancer or a benign thyroid nodule (not recorded which). Some clones in this sample may be carry-over from other donors' samples. The CDR3 region has the DNA TGTGCCACCAGTGGCGTGGGACAGAAAGAGACCCAGTACTTC. Translating gives CATSGVGQKETQYF.